Below are 20 T cell receptor beta chains sequenced from a single sample in a study of blood T cell repertoires in COVID-19. Clones were sequenced by immunoSEQ multiplex PCR, and TCRdb holds only the in-frame ones, with some missing. This sample has about 260,000 clones, with 90% found just once. Sequencing was carried out using PBMCs or T cells enriched from blood (not recorded which). The receptors were gathered from a woman in her 30s with acute COVID-19.

As DNA, the CDR3 is TGCGCCAGCAGCCCGACTAGCGGAGAGGTGGAGACCCAGTACTTC. Its protein product is CASSPTSGEVETQYF. This rearrangement joins TRBV4-1 to TRBJ2-5; 9 nucleotides agree with TRBD2. The ends lost 4 bases at V and 5 bases at J; junction bases unmatched: 8. There are 15 residues in the CDR3. Germline values: CDR1 MGHRA, CDR2 YSYEKL.

This rearrangement joins TRBV10-2 to TRBJ2-5; 10 nucleotides match TRBD2. The CDR3 runs 17 residues. The germline V gene has CDR1 WSHSY and CDR2 SAAADI. With 0 bases clipped from V and 3 bases from J, the junction kept 7 bases outside the gene matches. CDR3 amino acids: CASSESSLAGVKETQYF. DNA of the CDR3: TGCGCCAGCAGTGAGTCTTCGCTAGCGGGAGTCAAAGAGACCCAGTACTTC.

This chain links TRBV9 with TRBJ2-2; 7 bases align to TRBD2. Germline CDR1 reads SGDLS; CDR2 reads YYNGEE. The CDR3 loop spans 17 amino acids. The ends lost 0 bases at V and 4 bases at J; junction bases unmatched: 9. The CDR3 sequence is CASSVAGGLYATGELFF. The CDR3 bases are TGTGCCAGCAGCGTAGCGGGGGGACTTTACGCCACCGGGGAGCTGTTTTTT.

This clone was recorded once. The chain employs TRBV5-8 and TRBJ2-7, with 8 bases lining up with TRBD1. The V and J ends lost 0 bases and 3 bases, in that order; junction bases with no gene match: 8. CDR1 and CDR2 (germline): SGHTS, YDEGEE. There are 16 residues in the CDR3. CDR3 in amino acids: CASSLGSGQGIYEQYF. CDR3 DNA sequence: TGTGCCAGCAGCTTGGGGTCTGGACAGGGAATCTACGAGCAGTACTTC.

This clone occurred once. Other DNA sequences within the sample encode an identical CDR3. The rearrangement joins TRBV10-1 to TRBJ2-3; D gene unclear. Germline values: CDR1 WNHNN, CDR2 SYGVQD (reference sequence). Between the trimmed V and J ends, which lost 4 bases and 3 bases, there was a span of 5 bases. The CDR3 is 12 amino acids. CDR3: CASSVSTDTQYF. The CDR3 DNA reads as TGCGCCAGCAGTGTCAGTACAGATACGCAGTATTTT.

This rearrangement joins TRBV24-1 to TRBJ2-7; D remains ambiguous. This CDR3 contains 15 residues. Germline assignment: CDR1 KGHDR and CDR2 SFDVKD. The V end lost 3 bases, the J end lost 0 bases, and 11 bases lay between the germline ends. CDR3 DNA: TGTGCCACCAGTGATCCCCGCGAAAACTCCTACGAGCAGTACTTC. Amino acid sequence: CATSDPRENSYEQYF.

V and J are TRBV2 and TRBJ2-1, with TRBD1 identical over 9 bases. The CDR3 is 17 residues long. The V gene end was trimmed by 4 bases and the J gene end by 8 bases; junction bases not matched to a gene: 15. CDR1 SNHLY and CDR2 FYNNEI come from the germline V gene. DNA for the CDR3: TGTGCCAGCAGTGGATTGGTTATCGGGACAGGGTCGGATGAGCAGTTCTTC. It yields the protein CASSGLVIGTGSDEQFF.

The genes are TRBV10-3 and TRBJ1-1, with 7 positions matching TRBD1. V trimming: 2 bases; J trimming: 8 bases; junction bases outside the gene matches: 2. The CDR3 consists of 12 residues. Germline V lookup: CDR1 ENHRY, CDR2 SYGVKD. The CDR3 region is CAISEGTAEAFF. The DNA for the CDR3 is TGTGCCATCAGTGAGGGGACAGCAGAAGCTTTCTTT.

The chain has TRBV3-1 (or the pseudogene TRBV3-2) and TRBJ2-7; 10 bases are shared with TRBD2. The CDR3 extends over 17 amino acids. Germline CDR1 is LGHDT and CDR2 is YNNKEL (reference sequence). V lost 0 bases, J lost 1 base, and 6 bases stayed unmatched. CDR3 in amino acids: CASSQEFSGRTSYEQYF. CDR3 nucleotides: TGTGCCAGCAGCCAAGAGTTTAGCGGGAGGACATCCTACGAGCAGTACTTC.

This clone was seen a single time. The chain links TRBV6-5 to TRBJ2-5; D remains unclear. Deletions cut 0 bases from V and 5 bases from J, with 7 bases between. Germline loops: CDR1 MNHEY, CDR2 SVGAGI. The CDR3 is 13 amino acids. CDR3 sequence reads: CASSYSTEETQYF. The CDR3 DNA is TGTGCCAGCAGTTACTCGACGGAGGAGACCCAGTACTTC.

This clone was counted a single time. The chain joins TRBV28 to TRBJ1-2, with D uncertain. Germline V gene lookup returns CDR1 MDHEN and CDR2 SYDVKM. Trimming removed 1 base from V and 2 bases from J, with 8 bases in between. The CDR3 runs 14 residues. CDR3: CASSLYPGNYGYTF. CDR3 coding DNA: TGTGCCAGCAGTTTATATCCAGGCAACTATGGCTACACCTTC.

V usage is TRBV11-2 and J usage is TRBJ2-1, with 14 nucleotides matching TRBD2. The CDR3 totals 17 residues. With V trimmed by 5 bases and J by 5 bases, 8 bases remained unmatched. Germline CDR1 and CDR2: SGHAT and FQNNGV. Written as DNA, the CDR3 is TGTGCCAGCAGCCTCTGGCGGGGACTAGCGGGGGACAATGAGCAGTTCTTC. It encodes CASSLWRGLAGDNEQFF.

The J gene is TRBJ2-2, the V gene TRBV5-1; unclear D gene. CDR3 size: 13 residues. With 1 base removed from V and 3 bases from J, the gap between germline ends came to 4 bases. The germline V gene encodes CDR1 SGHRS and CDR2 YFSETQ. CDR3 in DNA: TGCGCCAGCAGCTTGTCGGACACCGGGGAGCTGTTTTTT. It specifies CASSLSDTGELFF.

The V gene is TRBV5-1, the J gene TRBJ1-4, with D unresolved. This CDR3 spans 14 amino acids. Between the trimmed V and J ends, which lost 0 bases and 6 bases, there was a span of 9 bases. CDR1 and CDR2 from the germline V gene are SGHRS and YFSETQ. DNA for the CDR3: TGCGCCAGCAGCTTGGCTGAGGGATATGAAAAACTGTTTTTT. This sequence encodes CASSLAEGYEKLFF. Drawing the rest from reference TRBV5-1 and TRBJ1-4, the complete variable domain is KAGVTQTPRYLIKTRGQQVTLSCSPISGHRSVSWYQQTPGQGLQFLFEYFSETQRNKGNFPGRFSGRQFSNSRSEMNVSTLELGDSALYLCASSLAEGYEKLFFGSGTQLSVL.

V usage is TRBV4-1 and J usage is TRBJ2-7; 7 bases are shared with TRBD2. The CDR3 spans 15 residues. With 0 bases clipped from V and 2 bases from J, the junction kept 4 bases outside the gene matches. Germline lookup yields CDR1 MGHRA and CDR2 YSYEKL. The chain's CDR3 is CASSQDERGAYEQYF. Written as DNA, the CDR3 is TGCGCCAGCAGCCAAGATGAGCGGGGTGCCTACGAGCAGTACTTC.

The CDR3 loop is CASSRVGDEQFF. CDR3 nucleotides: TGCGCCAGCAGCAGGGTCGGCGATGAGCAGTTCTTC. The rearrangement uses TRBV10-2 and TRBJ2-1, with a possible D match to TRBD1 (5 bases). Trimming stripped 6 bases from V and 8 bases from J, with 11 bases between. In germline, CDR1 is WSHSY, CDR2 SAAADI. The CDR3 is 12 amino acids.

The gene calls are TRBV10-3 and TRBJ1-6; 10 positions agree with TRBD1. Germline trimming cut 7 bases from V and 8 bases from J; bases unmatched to any gene: 2. The germline V gene encodes CDR1 ENHRY and CDR2 SYGVKD. CDR3 length equals 13 residues. The CDR3 spells CAIKGQGDSPLHF. CDR3 bases: TGTGCCATCAAAGGACAGGGGGATTCACCCCTCCACTTT.

This sequence joins TRBV3-1 (or the pseudogene TRBV3-2) and TRBJ2-1, with D possibly being TRBD1 (5 bases). The CDR3 extends over 13 amino acids. CDR1 and CDR2 (germline): LGHDT, YNNKEL (reference sequence). The ends were cut back, 6 bases at V and 3 bases at J, with 9 bases in the middle. The CDR3 reads CASRRGIYNEQFF. The CDR3 coding sequence is TGTGCCAGCAGAAGGGGAATCTACAATGAGCAGTTCTTC.

The chain combines TRBV27 with TRBJ2-7; D remains ambiguous. The CDR3 consists of 11 residues. With 2 bases removed from V and 13 bases from J, the gap between germline ends came to 12 bases. Germline CDR1 is MNHEY and CDR2 is SMNVEV (reference sequence). CDR3 nucleotide sequence: TGTGCCAGCAGTTTAGGTAGCCTATTTTACTTC. Translated: CASSLGSLFYF.

The V gene is TRBV5-1, the J gene TRBJ2-2, with 9 nucleotides matching TRBD2. Germline CDR1 reads SGHRS; CDR2 reads YFSETQ. The CDR3 has 18 amino acids. The junction had 16 bases not matched to a gene; V was cut back by 3 bases and J by 7 bases. The chain's CDR3 is CASSSLNVGTSFGGELFF. CDR3 coding DNA: TGCGCCAGCAGCTCCCTTAACGTCGGGACTAGCTTCGGCGGGGAGCTGTTTTTT.